The present entry profiles one T cell receptor beta chain with its context. CDR1 and CDR2 from the germline V gene are MNHEY and SVGAGI. This CDR3 spans 11 amino acids. The V and J ends lost 5 bases and 11 bases, in that order; junction bases with no gene match: 3. The entry originates in a study of blood T cell repertoires in COVID-19. As for the study in general: COVID-19 samples, acute and convalescent, were from the United States, Italy and Spain. The cDNA or gDNA used as material had been derived from T cells, B-cell-depleted T cells, or PBMCs.

Produced via immunoSEQ multiplex PCR; TCRdb's table is partial and in-frame only. Here the sample spans some 200,000 clones, 84% being singletons. The source of this sequence is an elderly woman with COVID-19, enrolled during active disease. Sequences were obtained from peripheral blood. V is TRBV6-5 and J is TRBJ2-1, with 7 bases lining up with TRBD2. The CDR3 nucleotides read TGTGCCAGCAGTCACGGGACTAAGCAGTTCTTC. Protein product: CASSHGTKQFF.